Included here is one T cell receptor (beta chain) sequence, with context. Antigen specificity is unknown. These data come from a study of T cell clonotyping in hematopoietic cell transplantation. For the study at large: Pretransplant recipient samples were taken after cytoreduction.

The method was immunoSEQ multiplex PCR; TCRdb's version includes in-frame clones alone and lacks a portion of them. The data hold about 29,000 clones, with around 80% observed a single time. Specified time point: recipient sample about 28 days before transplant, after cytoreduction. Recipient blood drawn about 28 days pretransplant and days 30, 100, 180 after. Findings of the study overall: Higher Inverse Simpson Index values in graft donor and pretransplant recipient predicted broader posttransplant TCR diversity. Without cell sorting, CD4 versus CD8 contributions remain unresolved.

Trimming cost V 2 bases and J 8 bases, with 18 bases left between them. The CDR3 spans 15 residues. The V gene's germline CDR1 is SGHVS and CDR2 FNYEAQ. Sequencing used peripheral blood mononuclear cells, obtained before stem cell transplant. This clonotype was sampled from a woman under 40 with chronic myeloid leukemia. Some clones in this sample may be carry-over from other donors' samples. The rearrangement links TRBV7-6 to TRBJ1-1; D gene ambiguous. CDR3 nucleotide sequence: TGTGCCAGCAGCTTAATCTCGCAATTGACGGGGGAAGCTTTCTTT. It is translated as CASSLISQLTGEAFF. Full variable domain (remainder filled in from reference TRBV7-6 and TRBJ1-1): GAGVSQSPRYKVTKRGQDVALRCDPISGHVSLYWYRQALGQGPEFLTYFNYEAQQDKSGLPNDRFSAERPEGSISTLTIQRTEQRDSAMYRCASSLISQLTGEAFFGQGTRLTVV.